This T cell receptor beta chain was sequenced for a study of cytomegalovirus exposure and HLA in healthy donors. Trimming cost V 0 bases and J 7 bases, with 11 bases left between them. Germline-derived CDR1 and CDR2 are SGHRS and YFSETQ. The CDR3 loop spans 14 amino acids. The PCR used 60 Vbeta and 13 Jbeta primers. TCRdb keeps only in-frame clones here, not all; method: immunoSEQ multiplex PCR. The sample includes 160,000 or so clones, over 70% seen only once; the top ten take approximately 0.55%. This chain links TRBV5-1 with TRBJ2-1; the D gene is possibly TRBD1 (6 bases). The TCR originated in a woman aged 45-60 years in good health and CMV-seronegative. Sequenced input: PBMCs. The DNA for the CDR3 is TGCGCCAGCAGCTTGGTTCAGGGGATTAATGAGCAGTTCTTC. Amino acids: CASSLVQGINEQFF.